This T cell receptor beta chain was identified in a study of T cell repertoires in cytomegalovirus infection. Study-wide background: Public TCR beta signature analysis indicated the presence of both CMV infection and matching HLA type.

J lost 3 bases, V lost 2 bases, and 6 bases had no gene match. The CDR3 has 16 amino acids. TCRdb ran MiXCR on the reads and lists one entry per CDR3 protein. The table shows 300,000 or so distinct CDR3 sequences, with roughly a quarter occurring only once. The specimen was PBMCs. The clonotype comes from a human donor in good health (CMV status not recorded). Some clones in this sample may be carry-over from other donors' samples. V is TRBV12-3 or TRBV12-4 and J is TRBJ2-7, with 11 positions matching TRBD1. In DNA, the CDR3 is TGTGCCAGCAGTTTAAGGTTGGGGACAGGGGGCTACGAGCAGTACTTC. Translating it yields CASSLRLGTGGYEQYF.